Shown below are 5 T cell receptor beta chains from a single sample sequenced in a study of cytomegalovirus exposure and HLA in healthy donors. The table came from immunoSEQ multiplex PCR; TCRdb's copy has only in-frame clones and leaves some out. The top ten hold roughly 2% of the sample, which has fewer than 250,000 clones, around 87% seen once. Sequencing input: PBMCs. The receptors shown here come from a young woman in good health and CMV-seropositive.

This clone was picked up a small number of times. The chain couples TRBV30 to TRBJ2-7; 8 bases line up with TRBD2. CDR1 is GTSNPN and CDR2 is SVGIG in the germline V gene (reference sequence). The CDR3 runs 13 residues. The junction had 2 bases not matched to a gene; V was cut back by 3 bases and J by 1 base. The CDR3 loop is CAWRAGESYEQYF. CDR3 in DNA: TGTGCCTGGAGAGCGGGAGAGTCCTACGAGCAGTACTTC.

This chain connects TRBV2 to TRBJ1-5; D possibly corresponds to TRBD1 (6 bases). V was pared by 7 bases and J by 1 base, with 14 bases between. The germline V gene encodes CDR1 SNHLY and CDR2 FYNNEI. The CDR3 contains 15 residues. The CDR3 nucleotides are TGTGCCAGCACCAAGGCAGGGGAGAGCAATCAGCCCCAGCATTTT. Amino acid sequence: CASTKAGESNQPQHF.

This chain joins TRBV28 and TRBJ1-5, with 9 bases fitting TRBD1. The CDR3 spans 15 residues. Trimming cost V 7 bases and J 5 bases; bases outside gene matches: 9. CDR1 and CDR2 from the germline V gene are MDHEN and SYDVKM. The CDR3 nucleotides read TGTGCCAGCATCTCAAACAGGGGGCACTATCAGCCCCAGCATTTT. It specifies CASISNRGHYQPQHF.

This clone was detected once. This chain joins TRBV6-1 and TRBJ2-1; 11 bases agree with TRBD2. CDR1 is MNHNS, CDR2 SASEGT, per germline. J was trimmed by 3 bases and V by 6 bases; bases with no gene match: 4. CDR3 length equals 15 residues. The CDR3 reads CASSILAGDYNEQFF. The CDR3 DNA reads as TGTGCCAGCAGCATACTAGCGGGAGACTACAATGAGCAGTTCTTC.

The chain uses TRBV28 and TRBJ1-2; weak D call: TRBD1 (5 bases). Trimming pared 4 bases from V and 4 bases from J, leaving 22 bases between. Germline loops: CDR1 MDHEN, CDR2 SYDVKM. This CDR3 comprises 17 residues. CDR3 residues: CASSSPSTGGEGYGYTF. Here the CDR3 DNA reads TGTGCCAGCAGTTCCCCATCAACAGGCGGGGAGGGCTATGGCTACACCTTC.